The source of this TCR beta chain is a study of T cell responses to AZD1222 COVID-19 vaccine (dated by TCRdb to the early 2020s). Regarding the study in general: AZD1222 recipients with second doses at about 4 weeks or about 12 weeks were pooled, because spike-specific TCR depth and breadth did not differ between schedules. Trial participants were enrolled by age into subgroups of 18-55, 56-69 and 70-plus years, and around 140, 26 and 57 TCR-sequenced participants, respectively, were included in these subgroups. TCR sequencing was performed for some 250 trial participants, of whom about 200 were given two doses of AZD1222 and some 26 were given two doses of MenACWY control vaccine.

This clone appeared a single time. The antigen it binds to is not known. No much larger clonotype is one base removed from it; base qualities were not supplied. The CDR3 has 17 amino acids, counting the end cysteine and phenylalanine. Only the CDR3 region is kept as DNA, spanning 51 bases read in frame from base 1. V loses 2 bases at its end and J loses 12 bases; junction bases beyond the gene matches: 13. Taken from the germline V gene (reference sequence), the CDR1 and CDR2 loops are LGHDT and YNNKEL. The CDR3 regions of human TCRbeta chains were subjected to immunosequencing. In the paper's pipeline: Repertoire TCRs were checked for matches against a reference library of SARS-CoV-2-specific TCRs that had been generated using the MIRA antigen-specificity platform. Breadth was defined as the fraction of unique TCRs that were SARS-CoV-2-associated, and depth was defined as the fraction of total T cells that were SARS-CoV-2-associated. Using the MIRA data, every spike-specific TCR was mapped to the spike region that the TCR reacted to and assigned to either a CD4 or a CD8 class. Log10-transformed breadth and depth values were compared by one-way ANOVA with Sidak's multiple comparisons tests. This is the immuneACCESS table as TCRdb keeps it, with only in-frame sequences that have V and J called. A part of the clones is gone; compared with another copy, unresolved V genes explain less than half, and the rest is unexplained. Clone size and V and J calls were adopted from that table, with D and trimming inferred from the DNA. This sample gives 100,000 to 150,000 clones in total; 89% of them show up just once. The top ten constitute roughly 1.4% of the sample.

The time point label of this sample denotes: baseline before first vaccination. Vaccinee samples were obtained from the UK trials COV001 and COV002, which included a single-blind randomized controlled phase 2/3 trial of AZD1222 (ChAdOx1 nCoV-19) in healthy adults. For TCRbeta chain sequencing, PBMC samples were collected from trial participants at day 0 and at day 28 after the second dose. Study-wide conclusions, independent of this receptor: Reportedly, close to half of the unique spike-specific TCRs recognized epitopes lying outside the regions that are mutated in the B.1.351 and B.1.1.7 variants. After two AZD1222 doses, both the breadth and the depth of spike-specific TCRs were significantly higher than at day 0 and than in MenACWY recipients. Only five to seven AZD1222 recipients were SARS-CoV-2 seropositive at baseline, limiting conclusions about previously exposed vaccinees. Because no day 14 peak-response samples were available, repertoires were characterized only after the peak T cell response. In the small 56-69-year group, the increase in depth fell short of significance, most likely because of low power. The vaccine-associated CD4 TCRs covered the entire spike protein, and the dominant responses fell in regions 160-218 and 743-854. Participants were mostly white British, with more females than males. The authors suggested clonal diversity may have been underestimated.

The rearranged chain carries TRBV3-1 (or the pseudogene TRBV3-2) and TRBJ2-1; 13 bases in the middle match TRBD2. The sequencing here drew on peripheral blood, taken on day 0 of AZD1222 vaccination. The clonotype was recovered from an adult in good health. Here the CDR3 is given as CASSQILWTSGSGWQFF. The DNA is as follows: TGTGCCAGCAGCCAAATCCTCTGGACTAGCGGGAGCGGATGGCAGTTCTTC.